Listed below are T cell receptor beta chains from one sample, sequenced in a study of T cells in Graves' hyperthyroidism and ophthalmopathy. TCRdb re-derived calls from the multiplex PCR reads in MiXCR, one entry per CDR3 protein. This table holds around 210,000 distinct CDR3 sequences, about a sixth found once. The sequencing input was blood. The receptors were gathered from a woman aged 45-59 years with Graves' hyperthyroidism. The CDR3 runs from the conserved cysteine through the conserved F or W. The D gene is left open where the match is weak. Clone sizes are given selectively: once, few, many, or a class where the clone is expanded.

J,length,V,D,size,CDR3,DNA
TRBJ2-6,16,TRBV7-9,-,few,CASSLVSPTGANVLTF,TGTGCCAGCAGCCTCGTATCACCTACTGGGGCCAACGTCCTGACTTTC
TRBJ2-7,13,TRBV19,TRBD1,-,CASGDRGTYEQYF,TGTGCCAGTGGAGACAGGGGGACCTACGAGCAGTACTTC
TRBJ2-7,16,TRBV9,TRBD1,few,CASSVGGTGATYEQYF,TGTGCCAGCAGCGTAGGGGGGACAGGGGCGACCTACGAGCAGTACTTC
TRBJ1-1,14,TRBV29-1,-,many,CSVQGLKMNTEAFF,TGCAGCGTCCAAGGACTGAAGATGAACACTGAAGCTTTCTTT
TRBJ2-2,19,TRBV19,TRBD1,-,CASSRKGQVQTGNTGELFF,TGTGCCAGTAGTAGAAAGGGACAGGTGCAAACCGGCAACACCGGGGAGCTGTTTTTT
TRBJ2-5,14,TRBV7-8,-,many,CASSLDPEQETQYF,TGTGCCAGCAGCTTAGATCCAGAGCAAGAGACCCAGTACTTC
TRBJ2-7,12,TRBV20-1,TRBD1,once,CSAMGTVYEQYF,TGCAGTGCTATGGGGACAGTCTACGAGCAGTACTTC
TRBJ1-3,14,TRBV5-4,-,-,CASSLVNSGNTIYF,TGTGCCAGCAGCTTGGTTAACTCTGGAAACACCATATATTTT
TRBJ1-5,9,TRBV20-1,-,many,CSMGQPQHF,TGCAGTATGGGTCAGCCCCAGCATTTT
TRBJ2-3,14,TRBV30,-,many,CAWSVEAGSDTQYF,TGTGCCTGGAGTGTAGAAGCGGGCTCAGATACGCAGTATTTT
TRBJ2-3,14,TRBV5-1,-,many,CASSLDLGVDTQYF,TGCGCCAGCAGCTTGGATCTAGGGGTGGATACGCAGTATTTT
TRBJ2-7,15,TRBV11-3,TRBD2,few,CASSLVEGGPYEQYF,TGTGCCAGCAGCTTAGTTGAGGGAGGGCCCTACGAGCAGTACTTC
TRBJ1-1,13,TRBV30,-,many,CAYKGPQNTEAFF,TGTGCCTACAAGGGACCACAGAACACTGAAGCTTTCTTT
TRBJ2-1,17,TRBV6-5,TRBD2,-,CASSFAGVGLAFNEQFF,TGTGCCAGCAGTTTTGCGGGAGTCGGGCTAGCGTTCAATGAGCAGTTCTTC
TRBJ2-7,15,TRBV7-9,TRBD1,many,CASSLTGTGRYEQYF,TGTGCCAGCAGCTTAACCGGGACAGGGCGATACGAGCAGTACTTC
TRBJ1-5,13,TRBV27,-,many,CASSPDINQPQHF,TGTGCCAGCAGTCCCGACATCAATCAGCCCCAGCATTTT
TRBJ2-2,14,TRBV10-3,-,-,CAINHERDTGELFF,TGTGCCATCAACCACGAAAGGGACACCGGGGAGCTGTTTTTT
TRBJ1-2,15,TRBV19,TRBD1,few,CASSISPGTAYGYTF,TGTGCCAGTAGTATTAGCCCCGGGACAGCATATGGCTACACCTTC
TRBJ1-2,15,TRBV2,-,many,CASNAIQDLALGYTF,TGTGCCAGCAATGCGATCCAGGATCTGGCTCTTGGCTACACCTTC
TRBJ1-5,14,TRBV24-1,TRBD1,many,CATSDSQGPQPQHF,TGTGCCACCAGTGATTCACAGGGGCCTCAGCCCCAGCATTTT
TRBJ2-1,15,TRBV10-1,TRBD2,-,CARSPRLADNNEQFF,TGCGCCAGAAGTCCGCGACTAGCGGACAACAATGAGCAGTTCTTC
TRBJ2-1,12,TRBV3-1,-,many,CASSQLGYEQFF,TGTGCCAGCAGCCAGCTAGGCTATGAGCAGTTCTTC
TRBJ1-1,12,TRBV12-5,-,many,CASGWGSTEAFF,TGTGCTAGTGGTTGGGGGAGCACTGAAGCTTTCTTT
TRBJ2-7,15,TRBV18,TRBD1,many,CASSPKQGASYEQYF,TGTGCCAGCTCACCAAAACAGGGGGCGTCCTACGAGCAGTACTTC
TRBJ1-5,12,TRBV30,-,-,CAWRDSNQPQHF,TGTGCCTGGAGGGATAGCAATCAGCCCCAGCATTTT
TRBJ1-1,13,TRBV10-3,-,few,CAISEVNLAEAFF,TGTGCCATCAGTGAGGTCAATTTAGCTGAAGCTTTCTTT
TRBJ1-2,13,TRBV30,-,many,CAWRAGSNYGYTF,TGTGCCTGGAGGGCAGGGTCTAACTATGGCTACACCTTC
TRBJ2-1,15,TRBV5-4,TRBD1,many,CASSSRDRGFGEQFF,TGTGCCAGCAGCAGCCGGGACAGGGGGTTTGGTGAGCAGTTCTTC
TRBJ2-2,15,TRBV3-1,TRBD2,few,CASSQEREFPGELFF,TGTGCCAGCAGCCAAGAGCGGGAGTTTCCAGGGGAGCTGTTTTTT
TRBJ2-2,12,TRBV18,-,-,CASSPADQGWFF,TGTGCCAGCTCACCAGCGGACCAAGGATGGTTTTTT
TRBJ2-5,15,TRBV20-1,-,-,CSADGQQGTQETQYF,TGCAGTGCTGATGGACAACAGGGAACCCAAGAGACCCAGTACTTC
TRBJ2-2,14,TRBV6-2/TRBV6-3,-,-,CASRPGVRDGELFF,TGTGCCAGCAGACCGGGAGTTCGGGACGGGGAGCTGTTTTTT
TRBJ2-1,14,TRBV7-9,-,many,CASREADYYNEQFF,TGTGCCAGCAGGGAAGCGGATTACTACAATGAGCAGTTCTTC
TRBJ1-1,15,TRBV24-1,-,many,CATSDSRTPALEAFF,TGTGCCACCAGTGATTCACGGACACCAGCTCTTGAAGCTTTCTTT
TRBJ2-7,13,TRBV28,TRBD1,-,CAIRTQGIYEQYF,TGTGCCATTCGGACACAGGGGATCTACGAGCAGTACTTC
TRBJ2-7,14,TRBV12-3/TRBV12-4,TRBD1,many,CASSPRDRPYEQYF,TGTGCCAGCAGTCCTCGGGACAGACCCTACGAGCAGTACTTC
TRBJ1-4,13,TRBV3-1,-,many,CASSQSWSEKLFF,TGTGCCAGCAGCCAATCATGGTCCGAAAAACTGTTTTTT
TRBJ2-3,15,TRBV20-1,TRBD2,many,CSASVGSGSLDTQYF,TGCAGTGCTAGCGTCGGTAGCGGGAGTCTAGATACGCAGTATTTT
TRBJ2-5,13,TRBV24-1,-,many,CATSDLPQETQYF,TGTGCCACCAGTGATTTGCCCCAAGAGACCCAGTACTTC
TRBJ1-4,14,TRBV4-1,-,-,CASSQVDQTEKLFF,TGCGCCAGCAGCCAAGTAGACCAGACGGAAAAACTGTTTTTT
TRBJ2-1,17,TRBV7-7,-,many,CASSVTVADGSYNEQFF,TGTGCTAGCAGCGTGACTGTAGCGGACGGCTCCTACAATGAGCAGTTCTTC
TRBJ1-4,19,TRBV9,-,few,CASSVGSLDSLATNEKLFF,TGTGCCAGCAGCGTAGGTAGCTTGGACAGTTTAGCAACTAATGAAAAACTGTTTTTT
TRBJ1-3,15,TRBV5-1,-,few,CASSLSASSGNTIYF,TGCGCCAGCAGCTTGTCCGCAAGCTCTGGAAACACCATATATTTT
TRBJ2-3,14,TRBV11-3,-,many,CASSSLWDSDTQYF,TGTGCCAGCAGCTCTCTGTGGGATTCGGATACGCAGTATTTT
TRBJ1-2,16,TRBV30,TRBD1,-,CAWSVKTDRANYGYTF,TGTGCCTGGAGTGTAAAAACCGACAGGGCTAACTATGGCTACACCTTC
TRBJ1-2,14,TRBV2,TRBD1,many,CASSGQGIGYGYTF,TGTGCCAGCAGTGGACAGGGGATCGGCTATGGCTACACCTTC
TRBJ2-7,14,TRBV6-1,-,many,CASSEDRDSYEQYF,TGTGCCAGCAGTGAAGACCGGGACTCCTACGAGCAGTACTTC
TRBJ2-3,15,TRBV30,-,-,CAWRGGVTSTDTQYF,TGTGCCTGGAGAGGAGGGGTAACTAGCACAGATACGCAGTATTTT
TRBJ2-7,14,TRBV27,TRBD1,many,CASSTRDRPYEQYF,TGTGCCAGCAGTACCCGGGACAGACCCTACGAGCAGTACTTC
TRBJ1-3,15,TRBV6-1,TRBD1,few,CASSGDRLSGNTIYF,TGTGCCAGCAGTGGGGACAGGCTGTCTGGAAACACCATATATTTT
TRBJ2-3,17,TRBV5-6,-,-,CASSPIPRQLNTDTQYF,TGTGCCAGCAGCCCAATCCCTCGACAGCTAAACACAGATACGCAGTATTTT
TRBJ2-2,14,TRBV27,-,-,CASSLRENTGELFF,TGTGCCAGCAGTTTGCGTGAGAACACCGGGGAGCTGTTTTTT
TRBJ2-3,12,TRBV29-1,-,many,CSVPAGSDTQYF,TGCAGCGTTCCGGCGGGGTCAGATACGCAGTATTTT
TRBJ2-2,15,TRBV19,-,-,CASTIGRAYTGELFF,TGTGCCAGTACCATAGGGCGGGCATACACCGGGGAGCTGTTTTTT
TRBJ2-1,15,TRBV11-3,-,many,CASSSTGIQYNEQFF,TGTGCCAGCAGTTCGACAGGTATTCAATACAATGAGCAGTTCTTC